Below are 31 T cell receptor beta chains sequenced from a single sample in a study of cytomegalovirus exposure and HLA in healthy donors. The PCR was carried out with 60 Vbeta primers and 13 Jbeta primers. Method: immunoSEQ multiplex PCR; TCRdb's copy keeps in-frame clones and lacks some. The repertoire holds about 98,000 clones, with 65% to 80% as singletons. Input material: PBMCs. The source is a man in his sixties in good health and CMV-seropositive.

This sequence joins TRBV6-5 and TRBJ2-1, with 13 bases aligning to TRBD2. The trim removed 5 bases at V and 10 bases at J, leaving 5 bases unmatched. The germline CDR1 and CDR2 sequences are MNHEY and SVGAGI. This CDR3 region has 14 residues. This CDR3 reads CASSPGLAGLEQFF. CDR3 sequence (DNA): TGTGCCAGCAGTCCGGGACTAGCGGGGTTAGAGCAGTTCTTC.

The V call is TRBV18, the J call TRBJ2-4, with D tentatively TRBD1 (5 bases). The V gene's germline CDR1 is KGHSH and CDR2 LQKENI. V lost 1 base to trimming and J lost 0 bases, with 10 bases between them. The CDR3 loop spans 16 amino acids. CDR3 amino acids: CASSPQVGLAKNIQYF. The CDR3 DNA is TGTGCCAGCTCACCACAGGTGGGGCTAGCCAAAAACATTCAGTACTTC.

The rearrangement links TRBV28 to TRBJ2-2, with a weak D call TRBD2 (6 bases). Germline V gene sequence: CDR1 MDHEN, CDR2 SYDVKM. The V and J ends lost 2 bases and 0 bases respectively, with 13 bases between them. The CDR3 runs 17 residues. The CDR3 DNA reads TGTGCCAGCAGTTTACCTGGGGGGATTCCGAACACCGGGGAGCTGTTTTTT. Protein: CASSLPGGIPNTGELFF.

The chain joins TRBV7-3 to TRBJ2-1, with 8 bases matching TRBD2. The length of the CDR3 is 22 residues. Unmatched junction bases numbered 24, after V lost 5 bases and J lost 0 bases. The germline gives CDR1 SGHTA, CDR2 FQGTGA. CDR3 in amino acids: CASSPRGTRRSGGHSSYNEQFF. In nucleotides, the CDR3 is TGTGCCAGCAGCCCCCGGGGGACTAGGAGGAGCGGGGGTCACAGCTCCTACAATGAGCAGTTCTTC. The variable domain in full, with the rest retrieved from reference TRBV7-3 and TRBJ2-1, is GAGVSQTPSNKVTEKGKYVELRCDPISGHTALYWYRQSLGQGPEFLIYFQGTGAADDSGLPNDRFFAVRPEGSVSTLKIQRTERGDSAVYLCASSPRGTRRSGGHSSYNEQFFGPGTRLTVL.

The rearrangement uses TRBV5-4 and TRBJ2-3, with D hard to call. The CDR3 is made up of 13 amino acids. Between the trimmed V and J ends, which lost 0 bases and 3 bases, there was a span of 5 bases. CDR1 is SGHNT, CDR2 YYREEE, per germline (reference sequence). CDR3: CASSLVPTDTQYF. The CDR3 DNA sequence: TGTGCCAGCAGCTTGGTTCCAACAGATACGCAGTATTTT.

This clone was recorded a few times. The chain couples TRBV27 to TRBJ2-7; 8 bases map to TRBD1. V shed 0 bases, J shed 5 bases, and the junction held 9 bases outside the gene matches. This CDR3 is 16 amino acids long. CDR1 MNHEY and CDR2 SMNVEV come from the germline V gene (reference sequence). The CDR3 reads CASSLSLDRVYDEQYF. The CDR3, as DNA: TGTGCCAGCAGTTTATCCTTGGACAGGGTTTACGACGAGCAGTACTTC.

The genes are TRBV19 and TRBJ1-4; TRBD1 is a possible D gene (6 bases). The CDR3 contains 15 residues. CDR1 and CDR2 from the germline V gene are LNHDA and SQIVND (reference sequence). The V and J ends lost 7 bases and 8 bases respectively, with 20 bases between them. Written as DNA, the CDR3 is TGTGCCAGTACCGAAAGGAATGGGGGCGACGAAAAACTGTTTTTT. Translated: CASTERNGGDEKLFF.

The V and J genes are TRBV5-6 and TRBJ1-2; 9 bases match TRBD1. CDR1 and CDR2 (germline): SGHDT, YYEEEE. CDR3 size: 15 residues. V shed 4 bases, J shed 2 bases, and the junction held 6 bases outside the gene matches. CDR3 in amino acids: CASSQGQGINYGYTF. CDR3 DNA sequence: TGTGCCAGCAGCCAAGGACAGGGGATAAACTATGGCTACACCTTC.

For this clone: At one of its ends the junction is not consistent with the germline gene, which may arise from a read error. The V and J genes are TRBV29-1 and TRBJ1-2, with D hard to call. In germline, CDR1 is SQVTM, CDR2 ANQGSEA. This CDR3 has 10 residues. The CDR3 region has the DNA TGCAGCGTTGAGGACTACGGCTACACCTTC. As protein: CSVEDYGYTF.

The V call is TRBV18, the J call TRBJ2-3, with 8 bases that match TRBD1. The CDR3 has 15 amino acids. The V gene end was trimmed by 0 bases and the J gene end by 5 bases; junction bases not matched to a gene: 4. Germline CDR1 reads KGHSH; CDR2 reads LQKENI. CDR3 residues: CASSPPRTGKDTQYF. CDR3 DNA: TGTGCCAGCTCACCACCTCGGACAGGGAAAGATACGCAGTATTTT.

This chain joins TRBV27 and TRBJ2-7; 9 bases are shared with TRBD1. CDR1 is MNHEY and CDR2 is SMNVEV in the germline V gene (reference sequence). Unmatched junction bases numbered 10, after V lost 6 bases and J lost 4 bases. This CDR3 spans 15 amino acids. The CDR3 bases are TGTGCCAGCAGGGGGCGGACAGGGGTAGAGTACGAGCAGTACTTC. Encoded protein: CASRGRTGVEYEQYF.

The CDR3 nucleotides read TGTGCCAGCAGCCAAGATAAAGGGACACTCCAAGAGACCCAGTACTTC. Translation gives CASSQDKGTLQETQYF. V gene TRBV14 combines with J gene TRBJ2-5, with D possibly being TRBD1 (6 bases). Germline CDR1 reads SGHDN; CDR2 reads FVKESK. The CDR3 is made up of 16 amino acids. V was trimmed by 0 bases and J by 1 base, leaving 12 bases between them.

This sequence joins TRBV28 and TRBJ2-1, with TRBD2 matching 8 bases. CDR1 and CDR2 from the germline V gene are MDHEN and SYDVKM. The V and J ends lost 6 bases and 7 bases, in that order; junction bases with no gene match: 11. The CDR3 sequence is 15 residues long. CDR3 DNA sequence: TGTGCCAGCAGGGCGCCGGGACTAGTTGTTAATGAGCAGTTCTTC. Translated: CASRAPGLVVNEQFF.

This sequence joins TRBV28 and TRBJ1-3; D gene uncertain. There are 13 residues in the CDR3. Germline CDR1 and CDR2: MDHEN and SYDVKM. V lost 7 bases and J lost 2, with 9 bases in between. The CDR3 sequence is CASIRQAGNTIYF. CDR3 coding DNA: TGTGCCAGCATAAGGCAGGCTGGAAACACCATATATTTT.

V usage is TRBV11-2 and J usage is TRBJ2-3, with 10 bases fitting TRBD2. The CDR3 has 16 amino acids. The V segment lost 0 bases and the J segment 7 bases; nucleotides outside the gene matches: 7. Germline V gene data show CDR1 as SGHAT and CDR2 as FQNNGV. CDR3 nucleotide sequence: TGTGCCAGCAGCTTAGAGGCTAGCGGGGGTTCAAATACGCAGTATTTT. Protein: CASSLEASGGSNTQYF. Filled out from reference TRBV11-2 and TRBJ2-3, the complete variable domain reads EAGVAQSPRYKIIEKRQSVAFWCNPISGHATLYWYQQILGQGPKLLIQFQNNGVVDDSQLPKDRFSAERLKGVDSTLKIQPAKLEDSAVYLCASSLEASGGSNTQYFGPGTRLTVL.

V and J are TRBV7-6 and TRBJ2-2, with 9 bases fitting TRBD1. Trimming at V came to 2 bases and at J to 5 bases, leaving 3 bases not matched to a gene. The germline V gene encodes CDR1 SGHVS and CDR2 FNYEAQ. The CDR3 has 15 residues. CDR3 sequence: CASSLTGGGTGELFF. As DNA, the CDR3 is TGTGCCAGCAGCTTAACAGGGGGCGGGACCGGGGAGCTGTTTTTT.

This chain links TRBV9 with TRBJ1-6; D is unresolved. The CDR3 is 15 residues long. Per the germline V gene, CDR1 is SGDLS and CDR2 is YYNGEE. The V gene lost 0 bases and the J gene lost 6 bases, with 10 bases spanning the gap. CDR3 loop: CASSVAGVSNSPLHF. The CDR3 region has the DNA TGTGCCAGCAGCGTAGCCGGGGTGAGTAATTCACCCCTCCACTTT.

The chain recombines TRBV7-9 with TRBJ1-2; 8 bases match TRBD1. The CDR3 is 16 amino acids. CDR1 is SEHNR and CDR2 is FQNEAQ in the germline V gene (reference sequence). The J segment lost 6 bases and the V segment lost 5 bases, leaving 14 bases of the junction unmatched. CDR3 in amino acids: CASSPPGQGFRDGYTF. The CDR3 region has the DNA TGTGCCAGCAGCCCCCCCGGACAGGGTTTCAGGGATGGCTACACCTTC.

The rearrangement uses TRBV5-1 and TRBJ2-5, with 10 bases identical to TRBD1. The CDR3 covers 14 residues. Per the germline V gene, CDR1 is SGHRS and CDR2 is YFSETQ. Unmatched junction bases numbered 6, after V lost 3 bases and J lost 7 bases. CDR3 loop: CASSSGQGFGTQYF. The CDR3 bases are TGCGCCAGCAGCTCGGGACAGGGGTTTGGGACCCAGTACTTC.

J is TRBJ2-1 and V is TRBV29-1, with 7 bases lining up with TRBD1. Germline CDR1 is SQVTM and CDR2 is ANQGSEA. The CDR3 loop spans 14 amino acids. Losses at the gene ends were 7 bases for V and 5 bases for J; bases not matched to a gene: 11. This chain's CDR3 is CSAEGASSNNEQFF. CDR3 bases: TGCAGCGCCGAGGGGGCCTCCTCGAACAATGAGCAGTTCTTC.

For the CDR3, the DNA is TGTGCCAGTAGTCCCAGGGGCGGGCCCGGGGAGCTGTTTTTT. Protein product: CASSPRGGPGELFF. The chain links TRBV19 to TRBJ2-2; TRBD1 is a possible D gene (6 bases). The CDR3 loop spans 14 amino acids. The V end lost 5 bases, the J end lost 6 bases, and 13 bases lay between the germline ends. CDR1 is LNHDA and CDR2 is SQIVND in the germline V gene (reference sequence).

With respect to this clone: The germline gene is not matched at one end of the junction; a read error may be the cause. The V gene is TRBV7-9, the J gene TRBJ2-7; 9 bases agree with TRBD1. Germline V gene data show CDR1 as SEHNR and CDR2 as FQNEAQ (reference sequence). The CDR3 runs to 13 residues. CDR3 amino acids: CSSSLGQGYEQYF. CDR3 sequence (DNA): TGTTCCAGCAGCTTGGGACAGGGCTACGAGCAGTACTTC.

The chain couples TRBV9 to TRBJ2-5; D not certain. CDR1 and CDR2 from the germline V gene are SGDLS and YYNGEE. Trimming took 0 bases from V and 2 from J, leaving 11 bases between them. The CDR3 contains 15 residues. CDR3 in DNA: TGTGCCAGCAGCGTAGACCCAACACGACAAGAGACCCAGTACTTC. It yields the protein CASSVDPTRQETQYF.

In regard to this clone: At the DNA level, this CDR3 is encoded by other sequences in the same sample as well. The V gene is TRBV18, the J gene TRBJ2-5, with D uncertain. CDR1 is KGHSH and CDR2 is LQKENI in the germline V gene. V shed 3 bases and J shed 2 bases, with 7 bases lying between them. The CDR3 is 13 amino acids. CDR3 sequence: CASSPGQQETQYF. CDR3 bases: TGTGCCAGCTCACCTGGCCAACAAGAGACCCAGTACTTC.

With regard to this clone: An end of the junction does not agree with germline; a read error may underlie this. The J gene is TRBJ2-2, the V gene TRBV7-7; 8 nucleotides agree with TRBD1. From germline, CDR1 is SSHAT and CDR2 FNYEAQ (reference sequence). The CDR3 covers 15 residues. The CDR3 loop is CASSLDSGQGRELFF. The CDR3 DNA sequence: TGTGCTAGCAGCTTAGACTCCGGACAGGGAAGGGAGCTGTTTTTT.

The chain couples TRBV5-1 to TRBJ1-6; 9 bases are shared with TRBD1. The junction had 6 bases not matched to a gene; V was cut back by 4 bases and J by 10 bases. This CDR3 spans 14 amino acids. Germline-derived CDR1 and CDR2 are SGHRS and YFSETQ. The CDR3 loop is CASSRDRVGSPLHF. The CDR3 nucleotides read TGCGCCAGCAGCCGGGACAGGGTTGGATCACCCCTCCACTTT. The variable domain in full, with the rest retrieved from reference TRBV5-1 and TRBJ1-6, is KAGVTQTPRYLIKTRGQQVTLSCSPISGHRSVSWYQQTPGQGLQFLFEYFSETQRNKGNFPGRFSGRQFSNSRSEMNVSTLELGDSALYLCASSRDRVGSPLHFGNGTRLTVT.

The V call is TRBV5-4, the J call TRBJ1-2; 7 bases align to TRBD1. Germline lookup yields CDR1 SGHNT and CDR2 YYREEE (reference sequence). The CDR3 is made up of 14 amino acids. V shed 4 bases and J 8 bases; nucleotides not matched to a gene: 11. CDR3 in amino acids: CASSTGGGAGGYTF. For the CDR3, the DNA is TGTGCCAGCAGCACTGGAGGGGGCGCTGGGGGCTACACCTTC.

The chain recombines TRBV2 with TRBJ2-3, with a weak D call TRBD2 (7 bases). The V end lost 2 bases, the J end lost 7 bases, and 13 bases lay between the germline ends. CDR1 is SNHLY and CDR2 is FYNNEI in the germline V gene. The CDR3 spans 14 residues. The CDR3 here is CASSEQGREYTQYF. The CDR3 coding sequence is TGTGCCAGCAGTGAACAGGGGAGGGAATATACGCAGTATTTT. The whole variable domain, filled in from reference TRBV2 and TRBJ2-3, reads EPEVTQTPSHQVTQMGQEVILRCVPISNHLYFYWYRQILGQKVEFLVSFYNNEISEKSEIFDDQFSVERPDGSNFTLKIRSTKLEDSAMYFCASSEQGREYTQYFGPGTRLTVL.

The chain recombines TRBV6-1 with TRBJ2-7, with D uncertain. Germline V gene data show CDR1 as MNHNS and CDR2 as SASEGT. The CDR3 consists of 13 residues. Trimming removed 4 bases at V and 2 bases at J, with 9 bases between. CDR3 in amino acids: CASSVARTYEQYF. As DNA, the CDR3 is TGTGCCAGCAGTGTAGCCCGTACCTACGAGCAGTACTTC.

The V gene is TRBV25-1, the J gene TRBJ2-1; maybe TRBD2 (7 bases). The V end lost 6 bases, the J end lost 8 bases, and 14 bases lay between the germline ends. The CDR3 sequence is 13 residues long. Germline assignment: CDR1 MGHDK and CDR2 SYGVNS. CDR3 nucleotides: TGTGCCAGCAGGGAACAGGGAGGGGATGAGCAGTTCTTC. Protein: CASREQGGDEQFF.

The J gene is TRBJ2-3, the V gene TRBV10-3; TRBD2 aligns across 8 bases. The germline V gene encodes CDR1 ENHRY and CDR2 SYGVKD. The V and J ends lost 4 bases and 2 bases, in that order; junction bases with no gene match: 14. CDR3 length: 18 residues. The DNA for the CDR3 is TGTGCCATCAGTGTGGGTCCATTTGGCGGGGGGTACACAGATACGCAGTATTTT. Amino acid sequence: CAISVGPFGGGYTDTQYF.